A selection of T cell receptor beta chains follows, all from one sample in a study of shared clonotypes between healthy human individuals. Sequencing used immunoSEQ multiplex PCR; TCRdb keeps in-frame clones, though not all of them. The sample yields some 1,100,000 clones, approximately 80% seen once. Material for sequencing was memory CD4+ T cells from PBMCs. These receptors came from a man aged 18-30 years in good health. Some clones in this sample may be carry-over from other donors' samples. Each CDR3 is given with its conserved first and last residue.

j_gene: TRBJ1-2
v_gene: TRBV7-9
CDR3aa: CARGLIPGDYGYTF

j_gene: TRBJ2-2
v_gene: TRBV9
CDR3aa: CASSPRRGSIGELFF

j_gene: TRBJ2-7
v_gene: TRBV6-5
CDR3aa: CASRKLDPDEQYF

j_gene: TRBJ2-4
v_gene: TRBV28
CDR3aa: CASSFGGKNIQYF

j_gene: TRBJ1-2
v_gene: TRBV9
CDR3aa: CASSVDQRRVYGYTF

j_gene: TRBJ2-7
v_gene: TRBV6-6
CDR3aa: CASTSQGVEQYF

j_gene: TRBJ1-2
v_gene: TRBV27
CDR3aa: CASSRAGLYGYTF

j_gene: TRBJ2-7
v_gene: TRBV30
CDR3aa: CAWSVGLGQGPYF

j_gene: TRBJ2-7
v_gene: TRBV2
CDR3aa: CASSADSPEQYF

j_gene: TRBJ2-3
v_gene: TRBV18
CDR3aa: CASSPPGGTDTQYF

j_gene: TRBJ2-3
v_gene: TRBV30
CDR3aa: CAWSVAGTDTQYF

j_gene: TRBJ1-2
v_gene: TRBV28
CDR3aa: CASSDPGQAFYGYTF

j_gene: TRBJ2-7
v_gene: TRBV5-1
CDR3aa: CASSWDRGGTYEQYF

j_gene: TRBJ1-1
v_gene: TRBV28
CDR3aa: CASSRLSDGEEAFF

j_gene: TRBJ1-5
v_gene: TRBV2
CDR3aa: CASSPRANQPQHF

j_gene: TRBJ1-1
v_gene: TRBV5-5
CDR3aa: CASSRKFGDRGLNTEAFF

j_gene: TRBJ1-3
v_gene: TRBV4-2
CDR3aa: CASSHVGRGNTIYF

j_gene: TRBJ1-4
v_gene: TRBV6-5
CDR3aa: CASSYSSEIEKLFF

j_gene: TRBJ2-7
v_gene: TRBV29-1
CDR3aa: CSESHLDRLAGIYEQYF

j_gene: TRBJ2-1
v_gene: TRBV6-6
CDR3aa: CASSYLSGNEQFF